This T cell receptor (beta chain) originates from a study of T cells in localized non-small cell lung cancer. Study-level results: There were a median around 57 of the top 100 tumor clones appearing in adjacent lung. Analysis by sequencing included only one tumor region, so heterogeneity remains possible. Uninvolved adjacent lung, not tumor, had the highest T cell clonality. Patients showing higher blood T cell density tended to see longer overall survival.

This clone was counted between two and nine times. The antigen remains undetermined. CDR1 and CDR2 from the germline V gene are LNHNV and YYDKDF (reference sequence). CDR3 length: 14 amino acids. V was pared by 1 base and J by 8 bases, with 14 bases between. TCRdb's table, derived via immunoSEQ multiplex PCR, lists solely in-frame clones and lacks some. The table records some 990 clones, approximately 25% of them present only once. The chain has TRBV15 and TRBJ1-2; maybe TRBD1 (6 bases). The clonotype was recovered from a man between 40 and 70 years old with stage I squamous cell lung carcinoma. The source material was normal lung tissue next to the tumor, sampled before any cancer treatment. Here the CDR3 DNA reads TGTGCCACCAGCAGAGCCAAAGGGGGACGAGGCTACACCTTC. This translates into CATSRAKGGRGYTF.